This TCR beta chain was observed in a study of blood T cell repertoires in COVID-19. Libraries were prepared by immunoSEQ multiplex PCR; TCRdb keeps only in-frame clonotypes and omits some of them. The sample consists of a few hundred thousand clones, about 87% of them appearing once. This clone was recorded once. Enrolment of Seattle patients took place during active infection, and they were followed longitudinally. The V and J ends lost 3 bases and 3 bases respectively, with 17 bases between them. This CDR3 spans 17 amino acids. CDR1 and CDR2 from the germline V gene are KGHDR and SFDVKD. This TCR derives from a woman aged 50 to 65 with COVID-19, enrolled during active disease. Sequenced input: peripheral blood. The genes are TRBV24-1 and TRBJ2-1, with D maybe TRBD2 (7 bases). CDR3 residues: CATSDRGRGGGYNEQFF. The CDR3 DNA sequence: TGTGCCACCAGTGATCGGGGGAGGGGAGGGGGCTACAATGAGCAGTTCTTC.